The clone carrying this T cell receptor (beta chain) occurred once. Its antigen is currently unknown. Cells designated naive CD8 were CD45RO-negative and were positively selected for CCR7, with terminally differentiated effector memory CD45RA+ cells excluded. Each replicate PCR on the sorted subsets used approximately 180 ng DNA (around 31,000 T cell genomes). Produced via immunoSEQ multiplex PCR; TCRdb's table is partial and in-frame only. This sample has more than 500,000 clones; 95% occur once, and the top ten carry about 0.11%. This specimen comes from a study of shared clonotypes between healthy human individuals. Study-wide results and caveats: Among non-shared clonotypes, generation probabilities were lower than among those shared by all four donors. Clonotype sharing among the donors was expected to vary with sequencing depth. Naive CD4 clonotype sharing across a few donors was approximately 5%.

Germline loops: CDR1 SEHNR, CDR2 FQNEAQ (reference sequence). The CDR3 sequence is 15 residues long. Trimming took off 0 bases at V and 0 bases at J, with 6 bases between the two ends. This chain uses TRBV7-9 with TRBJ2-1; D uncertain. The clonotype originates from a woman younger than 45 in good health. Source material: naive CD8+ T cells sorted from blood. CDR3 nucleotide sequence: TGTGCCAGCAGCTTAGCGGTCAGCTCCTACAATGAGCAGTTCTTC. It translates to CASSLAVSSYNEQFF.